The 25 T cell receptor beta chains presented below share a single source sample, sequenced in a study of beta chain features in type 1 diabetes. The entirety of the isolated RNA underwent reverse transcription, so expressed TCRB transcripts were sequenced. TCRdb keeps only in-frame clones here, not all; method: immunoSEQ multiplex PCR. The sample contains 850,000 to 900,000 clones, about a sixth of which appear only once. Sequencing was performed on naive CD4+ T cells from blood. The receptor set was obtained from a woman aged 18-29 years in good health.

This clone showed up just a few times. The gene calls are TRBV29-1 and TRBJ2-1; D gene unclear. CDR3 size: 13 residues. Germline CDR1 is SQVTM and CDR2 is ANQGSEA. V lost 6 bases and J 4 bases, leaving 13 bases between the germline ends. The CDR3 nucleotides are TGCAGCGTCACCCCGCTTTTATACAATGAGCAGTTCTTC. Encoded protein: CSVTPLLYNEQFF.

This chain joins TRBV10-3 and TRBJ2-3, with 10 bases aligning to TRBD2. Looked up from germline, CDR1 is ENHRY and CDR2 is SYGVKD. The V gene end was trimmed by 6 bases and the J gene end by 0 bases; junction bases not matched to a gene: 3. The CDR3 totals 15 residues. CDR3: CAISLTSGSTDTQYF. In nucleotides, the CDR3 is TGTGCCATCAGCCTGACTAGCGGGAGCACAGATACGCAGTATTTT.

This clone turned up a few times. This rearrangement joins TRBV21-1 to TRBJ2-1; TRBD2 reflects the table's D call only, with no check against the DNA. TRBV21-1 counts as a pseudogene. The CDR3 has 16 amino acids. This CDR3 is CASSKVGLAAINEQFF. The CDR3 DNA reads TGTGCCAGCAGCAAAGTAGGACTAGCGGCTATCAATGAGCAGTTCTTC.

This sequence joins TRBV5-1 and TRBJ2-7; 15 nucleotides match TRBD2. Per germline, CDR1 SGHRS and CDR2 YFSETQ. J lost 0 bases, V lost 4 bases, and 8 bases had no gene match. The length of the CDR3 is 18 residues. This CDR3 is CASSLGLAGGLSSYEQYF. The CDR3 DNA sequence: TGCGCCAGCAGCCTGGGACTAGCGGGAGGACTCAGCTCCTACGAGCAGTACTTC.

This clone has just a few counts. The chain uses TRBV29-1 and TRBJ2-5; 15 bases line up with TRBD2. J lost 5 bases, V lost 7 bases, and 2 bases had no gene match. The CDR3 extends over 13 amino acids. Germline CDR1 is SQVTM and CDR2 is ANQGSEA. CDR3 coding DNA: TGCAGCGGCGGGACTAGCGGGAGGGAGACCCAGTACTTC. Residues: CSGGTSGRETQYF.

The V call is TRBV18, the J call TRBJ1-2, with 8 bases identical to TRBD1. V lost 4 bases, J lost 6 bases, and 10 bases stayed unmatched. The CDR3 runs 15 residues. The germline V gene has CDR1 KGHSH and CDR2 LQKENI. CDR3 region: CASSLTGTGNDGYTF. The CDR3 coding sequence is TGTGCCAGCTCACTCACCGGGACAGGCAATGATGGCTACACCTTC.

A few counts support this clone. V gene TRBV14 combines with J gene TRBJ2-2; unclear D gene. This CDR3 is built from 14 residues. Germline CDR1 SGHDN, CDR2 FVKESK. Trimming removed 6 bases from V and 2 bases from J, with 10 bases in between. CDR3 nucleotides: TGTGCCAGCAGGAGGCGGATAAACACCGGGGAGCTGTTTTTT. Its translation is CASRRRINTGELFF. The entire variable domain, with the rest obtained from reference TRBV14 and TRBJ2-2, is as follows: EAGVTQFPSHSVIEKGQTVTLRCDPISGHDNLYWYRRVMGKEIKFLLHFVKESKQDESGMPNNRFLAERTGGTYSTLKVQPAELEDSGVYFCASRRRINTGELFFGEGSRLTVL.

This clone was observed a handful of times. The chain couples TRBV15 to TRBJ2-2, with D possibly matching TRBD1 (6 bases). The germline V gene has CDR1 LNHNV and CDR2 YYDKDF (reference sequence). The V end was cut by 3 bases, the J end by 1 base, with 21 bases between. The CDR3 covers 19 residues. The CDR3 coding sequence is TGTGCCACCAGCAGGTTCAAAATGGGACACAGCCGGAACACCGGGGAGCTGTTTTTT. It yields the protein CATSRFKMGHSRNTGELFF. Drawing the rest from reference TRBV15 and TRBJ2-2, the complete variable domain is DAMVIQNPRYQVTQFGKPVTLSCSQTLNHNVMYWYQQKSSQAPKLLFHYYDKDFNNEADTPDNFQSRRPNTSFCFLDIRSPGLGDTAMYLCATSRFKMGHSRNTGELFFGEGSRLTVL.

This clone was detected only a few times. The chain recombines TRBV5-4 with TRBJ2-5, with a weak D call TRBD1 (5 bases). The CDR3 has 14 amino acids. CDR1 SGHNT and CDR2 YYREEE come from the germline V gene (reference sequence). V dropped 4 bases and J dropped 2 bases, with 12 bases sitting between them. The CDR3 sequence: CASSRQGFQETQYF. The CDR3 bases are TGTGCCAGCAGCCGGCAGGGCTTTCAAGAGACCCAGTACTTC. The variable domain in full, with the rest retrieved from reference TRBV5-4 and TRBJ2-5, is ETGVTQSPTHLIKTRGQQVTLRCSSQSGHNTVSWYQQALGQGPQFIFQYYREEENGRGNFPPRFSGLQFPNYSSELNVNALELDDSALYLCASSRQGFQETQYFGPGTRLLVL.

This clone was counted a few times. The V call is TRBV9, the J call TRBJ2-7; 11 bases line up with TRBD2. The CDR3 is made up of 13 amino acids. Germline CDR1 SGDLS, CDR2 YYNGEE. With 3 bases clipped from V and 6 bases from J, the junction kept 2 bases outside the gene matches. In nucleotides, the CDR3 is TGTGCCAGCAGCGCTGGACTAGCGGGCGAGCAGTACTTC. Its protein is CASSAGLAGEQYF.

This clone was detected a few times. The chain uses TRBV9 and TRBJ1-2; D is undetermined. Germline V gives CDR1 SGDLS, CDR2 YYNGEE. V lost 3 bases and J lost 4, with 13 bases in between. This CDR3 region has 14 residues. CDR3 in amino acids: CASSENFGSYGYTF. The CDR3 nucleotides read TGTGCCAGCAGCGAAAACTTCGGAAGCTATGGCTACACCTTC.

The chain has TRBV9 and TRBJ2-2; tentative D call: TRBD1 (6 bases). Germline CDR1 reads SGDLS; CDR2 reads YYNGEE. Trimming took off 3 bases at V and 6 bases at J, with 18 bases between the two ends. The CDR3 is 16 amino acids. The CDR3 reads CASSGGGRGRSGELFF. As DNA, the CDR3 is TGTGCCAGCAGCGGAGGCGGCAGGGGACGGTCCGGGGAGCTGTTTTTT.

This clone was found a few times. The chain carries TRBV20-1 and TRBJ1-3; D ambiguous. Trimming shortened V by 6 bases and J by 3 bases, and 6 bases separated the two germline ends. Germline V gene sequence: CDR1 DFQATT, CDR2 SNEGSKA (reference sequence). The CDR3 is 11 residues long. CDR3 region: CSAFRGNTIYF. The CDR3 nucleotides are TGCAGTGCGTTCCGTGGAAACACCATATATTTT.

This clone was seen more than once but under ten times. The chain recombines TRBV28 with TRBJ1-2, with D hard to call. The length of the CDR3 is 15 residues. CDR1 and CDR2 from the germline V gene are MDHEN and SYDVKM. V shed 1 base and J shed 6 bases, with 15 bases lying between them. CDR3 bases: TGTGCCAGCAGTTTATACCCCCCACGGCTGGATGGCTACACCTTC. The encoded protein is CASSLYPPRLDGYTF.

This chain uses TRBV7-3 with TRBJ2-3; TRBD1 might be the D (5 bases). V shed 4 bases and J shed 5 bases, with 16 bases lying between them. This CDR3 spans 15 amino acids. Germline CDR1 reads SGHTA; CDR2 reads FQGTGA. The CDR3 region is CASSSVGLRGDTQYF. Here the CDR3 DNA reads TGTGCCAGCAGCTCAGTGGGGTTAAGGGGAGATACGCAGTATTTT.

CDR3 DNA: TGTGCCAGCAGTCCCCGCACAACCGAGCAGTACTTC. This gives the protein CASSPRTTEQYF. The chain is built from TRBV28 and TRBJ2-5; D uncertain. Gene TRBJ2-7 matches the end of the DNA better, so the J call may be wrong. The CDR3 totals 12 residues. Germline V gives CDR1 MDHEN, CDR2 SYDVKM.

CDR3 nucleotide sequence: TGTGCCAGCAGCAGGACAGGGACTCCTGGCTACACCTTC. Translated: CASSRTGTPGYTF. The gene calls are TRBV5-4 and TRBJ1-2; 8 bases fit TRBD1. The ends lost 4 bases at V and 7 bases at J; junction bases unmatched: 6. The V gene's germline CDR1 is SGHNT and CDR2 YYREEE (reference sequence). The CDR3 is made up of 13 amino acids.

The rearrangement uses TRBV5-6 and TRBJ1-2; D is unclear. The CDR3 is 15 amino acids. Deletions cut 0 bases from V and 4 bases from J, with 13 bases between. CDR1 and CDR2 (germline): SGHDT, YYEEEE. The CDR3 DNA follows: TGTGCCAGCAGCTTGGATCAAGGGAACGGCTATGGCTACACCTTC. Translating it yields CASSLDQGNGYGYTF.

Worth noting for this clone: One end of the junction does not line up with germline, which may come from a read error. Here the CDR3 reads CASSHISGRAVDTDTQYF. CDR3 nucleotides: TGCGCCAGCAGCCATATCAGCGGGAGGGCGGTGGACACAGATACGCAGTATTTT. J is TRBJ2-3 and V is TRBV7-2; 10 bases map to TRBD2. The germline gives CDR1 SGHTA, CDR2 FQGNSA. CDR3 length: 18 amino acids.

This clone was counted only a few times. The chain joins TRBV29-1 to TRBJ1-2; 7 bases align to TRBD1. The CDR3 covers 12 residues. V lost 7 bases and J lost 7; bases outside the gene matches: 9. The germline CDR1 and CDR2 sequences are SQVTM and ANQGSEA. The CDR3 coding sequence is TGCAGCGCCGACAGGGTGTATGGTGGCTACACCTTC. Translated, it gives CSADRVYGGYTF.

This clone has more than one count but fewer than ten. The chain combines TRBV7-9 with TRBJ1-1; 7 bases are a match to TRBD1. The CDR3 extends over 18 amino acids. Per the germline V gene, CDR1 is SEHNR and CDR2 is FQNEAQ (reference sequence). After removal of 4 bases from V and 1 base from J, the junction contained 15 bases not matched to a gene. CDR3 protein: CASSYRQGPRWWNTEAFF. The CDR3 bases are TGTGCCAGCAGCTATCGACAGGGCCCGAGGTGGTGGAACACTGAAGCTTTCTTT.

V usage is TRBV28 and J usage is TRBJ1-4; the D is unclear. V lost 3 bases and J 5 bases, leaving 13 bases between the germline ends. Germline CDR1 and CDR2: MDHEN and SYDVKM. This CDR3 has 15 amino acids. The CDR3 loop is CASSLAGRRNEKLFF. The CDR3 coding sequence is TGTGCCAGCAGTTTGGCGGGGAGAAGGAATGAAAAACTGTTTTTT.

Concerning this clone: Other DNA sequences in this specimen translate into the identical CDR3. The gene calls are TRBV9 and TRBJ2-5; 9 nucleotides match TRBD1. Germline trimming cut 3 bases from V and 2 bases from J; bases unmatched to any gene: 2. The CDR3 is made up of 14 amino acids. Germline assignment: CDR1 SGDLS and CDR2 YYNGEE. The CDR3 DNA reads TGTGCCAGCAGCGCGGACAGGGGACAAGAGACCCAGTACTTC. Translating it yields CASSADRGQETQYF. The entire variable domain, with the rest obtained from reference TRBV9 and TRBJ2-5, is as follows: DSGVTQTPKHLITATGQRVTLRCSPRSGDLSVYWYQQSLDQGLQFLIQYYNGEERAKGNILERFSAQQFPDLHSELNLSSLELGDSALYFCASSADRGQETQYFGPGTRLLVL.

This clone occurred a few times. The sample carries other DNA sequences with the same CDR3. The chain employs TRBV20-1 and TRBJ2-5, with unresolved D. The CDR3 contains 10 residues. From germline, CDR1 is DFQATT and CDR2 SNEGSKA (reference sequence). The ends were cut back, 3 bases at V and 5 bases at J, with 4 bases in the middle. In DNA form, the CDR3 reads TGCAGTGCTAGGCTGGAGACCCAGTACTTC. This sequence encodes CSARLETQYF.

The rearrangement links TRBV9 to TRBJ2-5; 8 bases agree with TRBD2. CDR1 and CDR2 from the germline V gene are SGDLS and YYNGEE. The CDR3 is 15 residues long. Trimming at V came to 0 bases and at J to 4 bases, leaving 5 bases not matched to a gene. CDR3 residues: CASSVDPGGSETQYF. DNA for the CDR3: TGTGCCAGCAGCGTAGATCCGGGAGGGTCAGAGACCCAGTACTTC.